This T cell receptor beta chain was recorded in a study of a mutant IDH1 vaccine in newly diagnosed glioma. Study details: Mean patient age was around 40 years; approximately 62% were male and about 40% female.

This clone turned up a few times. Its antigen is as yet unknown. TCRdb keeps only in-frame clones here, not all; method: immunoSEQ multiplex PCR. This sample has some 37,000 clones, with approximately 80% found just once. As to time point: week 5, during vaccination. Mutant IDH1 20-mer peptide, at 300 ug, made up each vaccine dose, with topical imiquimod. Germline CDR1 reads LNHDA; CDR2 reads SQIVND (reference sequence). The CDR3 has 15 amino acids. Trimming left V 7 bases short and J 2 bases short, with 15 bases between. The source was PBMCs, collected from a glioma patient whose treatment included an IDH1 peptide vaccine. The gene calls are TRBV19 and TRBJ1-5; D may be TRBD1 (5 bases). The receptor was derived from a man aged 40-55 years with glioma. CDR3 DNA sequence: TGTGCCAGTACCATCGGGACCTATGGCAATCAGCCCCAGCATTTT. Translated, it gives CASTIGTYGNQPQHF.